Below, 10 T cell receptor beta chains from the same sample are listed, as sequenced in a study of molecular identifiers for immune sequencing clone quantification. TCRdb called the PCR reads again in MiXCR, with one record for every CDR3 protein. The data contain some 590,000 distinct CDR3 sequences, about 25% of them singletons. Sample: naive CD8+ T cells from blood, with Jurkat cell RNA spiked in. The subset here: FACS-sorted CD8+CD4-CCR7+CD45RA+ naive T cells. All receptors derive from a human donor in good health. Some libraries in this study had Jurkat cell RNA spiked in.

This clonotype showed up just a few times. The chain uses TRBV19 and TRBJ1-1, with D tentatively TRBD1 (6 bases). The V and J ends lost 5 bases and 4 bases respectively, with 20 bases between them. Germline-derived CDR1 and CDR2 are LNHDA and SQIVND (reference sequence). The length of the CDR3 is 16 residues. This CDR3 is CASSLGTISSGTEAFF. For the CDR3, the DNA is TGTGCCAGTAGTCTCGGGACAATATCTTCGGGCACTGAAGCTTTCTTT.

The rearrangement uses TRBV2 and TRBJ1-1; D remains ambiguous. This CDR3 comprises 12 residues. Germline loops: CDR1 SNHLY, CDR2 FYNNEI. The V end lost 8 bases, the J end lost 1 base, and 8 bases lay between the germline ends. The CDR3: CASEDGNTEAFF. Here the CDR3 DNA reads TGTGCCAGCGAGGACGGGAACACTGAAGCTTTCTTT.

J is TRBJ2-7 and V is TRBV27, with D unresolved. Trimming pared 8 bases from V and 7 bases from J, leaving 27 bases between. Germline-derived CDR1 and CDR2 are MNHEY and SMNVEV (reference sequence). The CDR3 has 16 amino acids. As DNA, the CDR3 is TGTGCCAGCTCCACTTTTGCCGGGCCGTTCTCTTTAGAGCAGTACTTC. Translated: CASSTFAGPFSLEQYF.

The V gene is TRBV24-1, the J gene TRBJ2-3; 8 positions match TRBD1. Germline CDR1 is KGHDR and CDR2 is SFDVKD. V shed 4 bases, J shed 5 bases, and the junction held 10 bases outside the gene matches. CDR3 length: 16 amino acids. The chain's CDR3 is CATSDYGQGRRDTQYF. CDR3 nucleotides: TGTGCCACCAGTGACTATGGACAGGGACGGAGAGATACGCAGTATTTT.

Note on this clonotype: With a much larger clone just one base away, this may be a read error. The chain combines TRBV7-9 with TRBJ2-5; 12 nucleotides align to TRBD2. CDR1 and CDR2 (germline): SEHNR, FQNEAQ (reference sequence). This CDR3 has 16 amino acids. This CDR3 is CASAPRLAGDQETQCF. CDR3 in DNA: TGTGCCAGCGCACCGCGACTAGCGGGAGACCAAGAGACCCAGTGCTTC.

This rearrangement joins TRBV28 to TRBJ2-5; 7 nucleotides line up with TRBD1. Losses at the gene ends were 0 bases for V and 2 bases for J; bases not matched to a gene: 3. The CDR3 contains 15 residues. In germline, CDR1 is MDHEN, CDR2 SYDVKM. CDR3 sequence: CASSLWTGWQETQYF. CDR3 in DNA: TGTGCCAGCAGTTTATGGACAGGGTGGCAAGAGACCCAGTACTTC.

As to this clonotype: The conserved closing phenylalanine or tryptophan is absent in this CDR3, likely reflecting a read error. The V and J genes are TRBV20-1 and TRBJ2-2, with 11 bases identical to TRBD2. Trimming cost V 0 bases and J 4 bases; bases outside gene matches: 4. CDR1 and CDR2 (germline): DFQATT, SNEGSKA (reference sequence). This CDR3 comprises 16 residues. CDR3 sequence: CSARDSGRALTGELFS. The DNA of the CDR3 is TGCAGTGCTAGAGATAGCGGGAGGGCCCTCACCGGGGAGCTGTTTTCT.

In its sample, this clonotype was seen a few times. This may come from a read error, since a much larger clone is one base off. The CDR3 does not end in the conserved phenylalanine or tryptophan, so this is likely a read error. The CDR3 here is CASSANGQLMNTEAFL. CDR3 DNA: TGTGCCAGCAGCGCTAACGGACAGCTCATGAACACTGAAGCTTTCCTT. V and J are TRBV7-9 and TRBJ1-1; TRBD1 might be the D (6 bases). Trimming stripped 5 bases from V and 0 bases from J, with 16 bases between. The germline CDR1 and CDR2 sequences are SEHNR and FQNEAQ (reference sequence). CDR3 length equals 16 residues.

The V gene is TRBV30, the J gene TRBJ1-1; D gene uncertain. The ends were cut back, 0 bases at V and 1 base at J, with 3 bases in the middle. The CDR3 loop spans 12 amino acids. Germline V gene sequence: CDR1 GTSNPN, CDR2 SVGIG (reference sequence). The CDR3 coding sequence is TGTGCCTGGAGTGTTCGGAACACTGAAGCTTTCTTT. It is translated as CAWSVRNTEAFF.

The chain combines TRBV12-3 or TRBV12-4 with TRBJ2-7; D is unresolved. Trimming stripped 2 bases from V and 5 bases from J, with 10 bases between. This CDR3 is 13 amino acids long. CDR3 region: CASSLHPTNEQYF. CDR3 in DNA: TGTGCCAGCAGTTTACACCCCACCAACGAGCAGTACTTC.